The 17 T cell receptor beta chains reported below all come from one sample, sequenced in a study of tumor-infiltrating lymphocytes in primary liver carcinoma. Taking about 17-31 mg of unsorted bulk tissue, the authors co-extracted RNA and DNA. TCR beta cDNA was reverse-transcribed from 500 to 550 ng of total RNA. The reaction used a constant-region primer and ProtoScript II reverse transcriptase. It was through three nested multiplex PCR rounds of slightly modified ARM-PCR that TCR beta libraries arose. The first two PCR rounds used TRBV1-TRBV30 primers with a Cbeta primer, roughly 10 cycles each. Via MiXCR, TCRdb re-called the multiplex PCR reads, giving one row per CDR3 protein. The sample consists of under 110,000 distinct CDR3 sequences, about 63% of them appearing once. Sequencing was carried out using liver tumor tissue from sampling region 2. The subset denotes: tumor region T2, inferior pole. The source of these receptors is a woman aged 55-70 years with primary liver carcinoma and hepatitis B virus infection.

This clonotype has just a few counts. The chain uses TRBV2 and TRBJ2-5; TRBD2 matches at 8 bases. The CDR3 has 18 amino acids. Germline V CDR1 and CDR2: SNHLY, FYNNEI. The J segment lost 4 bases and the V segment lost 3 bases, leaving 16 bases of the junction unmatched. The CDR3 region is CASSEARPLAEGGETQYF. CDR3 DNA sequence: TGTGCCAGCAGTGAGGCCCGACCACTAGCGGAGGGAGGAGAGACCCAGTACTTC. The whole variable domain, remainder taken from reference TRBV2 and TRBJ2-5, is EPEVTQTPSHQVTQMGQEVILRCVPISNHLYFYWYRQILGQKVEFLVSFYNNEISEKSEIFDDQFSVERPDGSNFTLKIRSTKLEDSAMYFCASSEARPLAEGGETQYFGPGTRLLVL.

For the CDR3, the DNA is TGTGCGACCCTGGGACTAGCGGGAGGGAGCTCCTACAATGAGCAGTTCTTC. As protein: CATLGLAGGSSYNEQFF. This chain connects TRBV28 to TRBJ2-1; 16 nucleotides line up with TRBD2. CDR1 and CDR2 from the germline V gene are MDHEN and SYDVKM. The CDR3 is made up of 17 amino acids.

This clonotype was detected ten times or more. This sequence joins TRBV28 and TRBJ1-6, with TRBD1 identical over 8 bases. The J segment lost 7 bases and the V segment lost 0 bases, leaving 8 bases of the junction unmatched. CDR1 is MDHEN, CDR2 SYDVKM, per germline. CDR3 length equals 17 residues. The CDR3 spells CASSLWETGQDNSPLHF. CDR3 nucleotides: TGTGCCAGCAGTTTATGGGAAACGGGACAGGACAATTCACCCCTCCACTTT.

The genes are TRBV2 and TRBJ1-2; D may be TRBD1 (6 bases). Per the germline V gene, CDR1 is SNHLY and CDR2 is FYNNEI. V lost 8 bases, J lost 4 bases, and 14 bases lay in between. The CDR3 loop spans 13 amino acids. The CDR3: CASLDSPSYGYTF. In nucleotides, the CDR3 is TGTGCCAGCTTGGACAGTCCGAGCTATGGCTACACCTTC.

Regarding this clonotype: It may be a read error: a sequence one base away is much more abundant. V usage is TRBV12-3 or TRBV12-4 and J usage is TRBJ1-4, with D tentatively TRBD1 (6 bases). The CDR3 runs 15 residues. CDR3 DNA: TGTGCCAGCAGTTTACAGGGACAAATGGGGGAAAGACTGTTTTTT. This gives the protein CASSLQGQMGERLFF.

For this clonotype: Mismatch with germline at one junction end may stem from a read error. The rearrangement uses TRBV18 and TRBJ2-5; 9 nucleotides agree with TRBD2. The length of the CDR3 is 12 residues. The germline V gene encodes CDR1 KGHSH and CDR2 LQKENI. The CDR3 nucleotides are TGTTCCAGCTCACTAGCGGGAGAGACCCAGTACTTC. Amino acid sequence: CSSSLAGETQYF.

Turning to this clonotype: Mismatch with germline at one junction end may stem from a read error. The chain combines TRBV20-1 with TRBJ2-2, with TRBD2 matching over 10 bases. The CDR3 has 17 amino acids. Looked up from germline, CDR1 is DFQATT and CDR2 is SNEGSKA (reference sequence). The CDR3 sequence: CSVRDERGLADTGELFF. The DNA for the CDR3 is TGCAGTGTTAGAGATGAGAGAGGACTAGCGGACACCGGGGAGCTGTTTTTT.

Details on this clonotype: At one end the junction does not follow the germline gene, possibly because of a read error. The V gene is TRBV11-1, the J gene TRBJ2-3; possible D gene TRBD2, 5 bases. The CDR3 has 14 residues. Germline loops: CDR1 SGHAT, CDR2 FQDESV (reference sequence). In DNA form, the CDR3 reads TGTGCCAGCAGCTTAGGGCAACGTGTGGGAGAATCTCAGTTT. It encodes CASSLGQRVGESQF.

With regard to this clonotype: One junction end does not reproduce the germline sequence, and a read error may be involved. The chain uses TRBV11-3 and TRBJ1-2, with TRBD1 as a possible D gene (6 bases). Germline assignment: CDR1 SGHNT and CDR2 YENEEA. The CDR3 has 15 residues. CDR3 sequence reads: CACSRSQGQLYGNTF. CDR3 DNA: TGCGCCTGCAGCCGATCCCAGGGGCAGCTCTATGGCAACACCTTC.

Turning to this clonotype: The CDR3 does not end in the conserved phenylalanine or tryptophan, so this is likely a read error. This chain links TRBV11-2 with TRBJ2-1, with D maybe TRBD2 (6 bases). The V gene lost 5 bases and the J gene lost 5 bases, with 13 bases spanning the gap. CDR3 length: 14 amino acids. Germline V gives CDR1 SGHAT, CDR2 FQNNGV. The CDR3 region is CASSLILANNEQFL. The DNA of the CDR3 is TGTGCCAGCAGCCTCATACTAGCTAACAATGAGCAGTTCCTC.

The rearrangement links TRBV12-3 or TRBV12-4 to TRBJ2-7; 9 positions agree with TRBD2. There are 13 residues in the CDR3. The CDR3 region has the DNA TGTGCAGGCAAGGCAGCGGGAGGCTACGAGCAGTACTTC. Translating gives CAGKAAGGYEQYF.

Remarks on this clonotype: This may be a read error: a much more frequent sequence differs by one nucleotide. This is likely a read error, given that the CDR3 carries no conserved phenylalanine or tryptophan at its end. The J gene is TRBJ2-3, the V gene TRBV12-3 or TRBV12-4; D remains unclear. CDR3 size: 13 residues. V dropped 1 base and J dropped 3 bases, with 5 bases sitting between them. The CDR3 bases are TGTGCCAGCAGTTTAGATCGAACAGATACGCAGTATTCT. As protein: CASSLDRTDTQYS.

As concerns this clonotype: The germline gene is not matched at one end of the junction; a read error may be the cause. This chain uses TRBV11-3 with TRBJ2-7; 10 bases are shared with TRBD1. Germline values: CDR1 SGHNT, CDR2 YENEEA. The CDR3 runs 15 residues. In nucleotides, the CDR3 is TGTGCCAGCGGCCCCGGGACAGGGGACAACTACGAGCAATACTTC. Amino acids: CASGPGTGDNYEQYF.

Concerning this clonotype itself: With a much larger clone just one base away, this may be a read error. V and J are TRBV5-1 and TRBJ1-5, with TRBD1 as a possible D gene (5 bases). The CDR3 is 15 residues long. Germline assignment: CDR1 SGHRS and CDR2 YFSETQ. The CDR3 DNA sequence: TGCGCCAACAGCTTGGGTTTGGGGGTTGGACAGCCCCAGCATTTT. This encodes CANSLGLGVGQPQHF.

As regards this clonotype: A much larger clone sits a single nucleotide away, making a read error possible. The CDR3 loop reads CASKTPAGDCYTF. The DNA for the CDR3 is TGTGCCAGCAAGACACCCGCCGGGGATTGCTACACCTTC. The chain carries TRBV5-5 and TRBJ1-2; D not certain. CDR1 is SGHKS and CDR2 is YYEKEE in the germline V gene (reference sequence). V lost 6 bases and J lost 9, with 18 bases in between. CDR3 length: 13 residues. Full variable domain (rest looked up from reference TRBV5-5 and TRBJ1-2): DAGVTQSPTHLIKTRGQQVTLRCSPISGHKSVSWYQQVLGQGPQFIFQYYEKEERGRGNFPDRFSARQFPNYSSELNVNALLLGDSALYLCASKTPAGDCYTFGSGTRLTVV.

A word on this clonotype: The DNA is omitted, as the CDR3 cannot be located on it reliably, and the CDR3 follows TCRdb's listing. The chain uses TRBV29-1 and TRBJ2-1; TRBD1 reflects the table's D call only, with no check against the DNA. The CDR3 numbers 14 amino acids, ends counted. Germline V gene lookup returns CDR1 SQVTM and CDR2 ANQGSEA. The CDR3 loop is CSVGGGTTYNEKFF.

In regard to this clonotype: Given the absence of the conserved phenylalanine or tryptophan at the CDR3 end, a read error is likely. This chain links TRBV11-2 with TRBJ2-6, with 7 bases aligning to TRBD1. Germline values: CDR1 SGHAT, CDR2 FQNNGV. This CDR3 spans 17 amino acids. In DNA form, the CDR3 reads TGTGCCTGCAGCTCTTACAGGGGCCGCTCTGGGGCCAACGTCCTGACTATC. Translated: CACSSYRGRSGANVLTI.